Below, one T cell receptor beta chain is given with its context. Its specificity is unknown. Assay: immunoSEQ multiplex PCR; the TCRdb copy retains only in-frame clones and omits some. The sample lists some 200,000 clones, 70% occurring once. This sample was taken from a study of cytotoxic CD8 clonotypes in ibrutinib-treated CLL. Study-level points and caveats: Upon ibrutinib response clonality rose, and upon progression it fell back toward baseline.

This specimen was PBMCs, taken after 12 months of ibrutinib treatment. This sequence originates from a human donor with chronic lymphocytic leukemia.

CDR3 amino acids: CASSLAKGNTDTQYF. CDR3 DNA sequence: TGCGCCAGCAGCTTGGCCAAAGGAAACACAGATACGCAGTATTTT. The chain is built from TRBV5-1 and TRBJ2-3; D is uncertain. Trimming cost V 0 bases and J 2 bases, with 10 bases left between them. The CDR3 totals 15 residues. Germline V lookup: CDR1 SGHRS, CDR2 YFSETQ.